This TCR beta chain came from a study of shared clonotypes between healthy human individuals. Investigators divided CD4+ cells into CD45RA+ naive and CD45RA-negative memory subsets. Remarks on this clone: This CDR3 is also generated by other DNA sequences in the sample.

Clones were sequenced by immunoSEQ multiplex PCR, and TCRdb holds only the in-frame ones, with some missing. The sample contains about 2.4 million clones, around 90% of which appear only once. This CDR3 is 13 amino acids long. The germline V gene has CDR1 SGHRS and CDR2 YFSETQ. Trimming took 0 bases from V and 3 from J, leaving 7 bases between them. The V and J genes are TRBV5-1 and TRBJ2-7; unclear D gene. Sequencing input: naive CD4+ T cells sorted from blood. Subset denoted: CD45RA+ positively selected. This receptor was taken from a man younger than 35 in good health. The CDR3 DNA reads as TGCGCCAGCAGCTTGGGTACAGACTACGAGCAGTACTTC. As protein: CASSLGTDYEQYF.